What follows are 21 T cell receptor beta chains derived from one specimen sequenced in a study of beta chain features in type 1 diabetes. Study-level findings and limits: Within each of all four CD4+ subsets, Type 1 diabetes patients had TCRB CDR3s that were moderately but significantly shorter.

Their cognate antigens are unknown. Since all of the isolated RNA was reverse transcribed, expressed TCRB transcripts were what got sequenced. Produced via immunoSEQ multiplex PCR; TCRdb's table is partial and in-frame only. The sample includes under 130,000 clones, approximately 30% of them seen just once. The sequenced material came from central memory CD4+ T cells from blood. The receptors stem from a woman under 30 with type 1 diabetes.

The chain links TRBV7-9 to TRBJ1-4; 7 bases line up with TRBD1. The CDR3 runs to 16 residues. Germline trimming cut 1 base from V and 6 bases from J; bases unmatched to any gene: 8. Germline V gives CDR1 SEHNR, CDR2 FQNEAQ (reference sequence). CDR3 bases: TGTGCCAGCAGCTTAGTCGAAGGGGGCGGATATGAAAAACTGTTTTTT. This sequence encodes CASSLVEGGGYEKLFF.

The gene calls are TRBV5-6 and TRBJ2-2, with D possibly TRBD1 on 6 matching bases. Germline values: CDR1 SGHDT, CDR2 YYEEEE. CDR3 length: 17 amino acids. V shed 3 bases and J shed 4 bases, with 19 bases lying between them. The CDR3 DNA reads TGTGCCAGCAGCTCCGGGTGGTGGGGGCCGGGCACCGGGGAGCTGTTTTTT. Translating gives CASSSGWWGPGTGELFF.

V gene TRBV5-6 combines with J gene TRBJ2-1; TRBD1 agrees at 8 bases. Germline values: CDR1 SGHDT, CDR2 YYEEEE. V shed 2 bases, J shed 6 bases, and the junction held 10 bases outside the gene matches. The CDR3 length is 16 residues. Here the CDR3 reads CASSLSTSGGPNEQFF. CDR3 bases: TGTGCCAGCAGCTTAAGTACGTCAGGGGGCCCCAATGAGCAGTTCTTC. The full variable domain, with the rest looked up from reference TRBV5-6 and TRBJ2-1, is DAGVTQSPTHLIKTRGQQVTLRCSPKSGHDTVSWYQQALGQGPQFIFQYYEEEERQRGNFPDRFSGHQFPNYSSELNVNALLLGDSALYLCASSLSTSGGPNEQFFGPGTRLTVL.

This clone appeared a few times. V gene TRBV6-6 combines with J gene TRBJ2-1; TRBD2 agrees at 10 bases. There are 11 residues in the CDR3. Germline V CDR1 and CDR2: MNHNY, SVGAGI (reference sequence). J lost 16 bases, V lost 4 bases, and 4 bases had no gene match. CDR3 bases: TGTGCCAGCAGTTCGAGCGGGAGGGCCTTCTTC. Translating gives CASSSSGRAFF.

V usage is TRBV7-2 and J usage is TRBJ2-6, with 7 nucleotides matching TRBD1. This CDR3 region has 17 residues. V trimming: 5 bases; J trimming: 4 bases; junction bases outside the gene matches: 11. Germline CDR1 reads SGHTA; CDR2 reads FQGNSA. CDR3 nucleotides: TGTGCCAGCAGCACTCGACAGGGTCGGGGAGGGGCCAACGTCCTGACTTTC. Its translation: CASSTRQGRGGANVLTF. Variable domain in full (rest from reference TRBV7-2 and TRBJ2-6): GAGVSQSPSNKVTEKGKDVELRCDPISGHTALYWYRQSLGQGLEFLIYFQGNSAPDKSGLPSDRFSAERTGGSVSTLTIQRTQQEDSAVYLCASSTRQGRGGANVLTFGAGSRLTVL.

In its sample, this clone was seen a few times. Other DNA sequences within the sample encode an identical CDR3. The chain is built from TRBV5-1 and TRBJ2-5; tentative D call: TRBD1 (5 bases). Germline CDR1 is SGHRS and CDR2 is YFSETQ. Trimming cost V 2 bases and J 2 bases, with 10 bases left between them. The CDR3 sequence is 14 residues long. This CDR3 is CASSLRGSQETQYF. CDR3 sequence (DNA): TGCGCCAGCAGCTTAAGGGGTTCTCAAGAGACCCAGTACTTC.

This clone was observed at least ten times. The chain employs TRBV18 and TRBJ2-6; tentatively, D is TRBD1 (6 bases). Per germline, CDR1 KGHSH and CDR2 LQKENI. The CDR3 runs 10 residues. With 5 bases removed from V and 15 bases from J, the gap between germline ends came to 8 bases. The DNA for the CDR3 is TGTGCCAGCTCAGAGGGGGACCTGACTTTC. Translating gives CASSEGDLTF.

The V gene is TRBV28, the J gene TRBJ2-1; 10 bases are shared with TRBD2. V dropped 1 base and J dropped 5; count of bases not matched to a gene: 5. This CDR3 is 16 amino acids long. Germline V gene data show CDR1 as MDHEN and CDR2 as SYDVKM. The CDR3, as DNA: TGTGCCAGCAGTTTATCCGGACTAGCGGAAGACAATGAGCAGTTCTTC. It specifies CASSLSGLAEDNEQFF.

The chain recombines TRBV30 with TRBJ1-5, with unresolved D. Germline V gene lookup returns CDR1 GTSNPN and CDR2 SVGIG (reference sequence). The CDR3 totals 13 residues. V gave up 1 base and J gave up 9 bases, with 13 bases separating them. CDR3 in amino acids: CAWSARPRGPQHF. CDR3 nucleotides: TGTGCCTGGAGTGCGAGGCCCCGGGGGCCCCAGCATTTT.

The gene calls are TRBV2 and TRBJ2-7; possibly TRBD1 for D (6 bases). The germline CDR1 and CDR2 sequences are SNHLY and FYNNEI. With 4 bases removed from V and 7 bases from J, the gap between germline ends came to 23 bases. The CDR3 spans 16 residues. The CDR3 loop is CASSVEAGATLWEQYF. CDR3 DNA: TGTGCCAGCAGTGTGGAGGCAGGGGCTACCTTATGGGAGCAGTACTTC.

CDR3 coding DNA: TGTGCCAGCAGCTTCCTTGATAGGGGTGGTGACGGCTACACCTTC. Translation: CASSFLDRGGDGYTF. The chain has TRBV5-4 and TRBJ1-2, with a tentative D call TRBD1 (5 bases). Germline values: CDR1 SGHNT, CDR2 YYREEE (reference sequence). The CDR3 loop spans 15 amino acids. With 2 bases removed from V and 8 bases from J, the gap between germline ends came to 19 bases.

V and J are TRBV5-1 and TRBJ2-2, with 15 bases fitting TRBD2. Germline values: CDR1 SGHRS, CDR2 YFSETQ. CDR3 length equals 17 residues. With 2 bases clipped from V and 4 bases from J, the junction kept 3 bases outside the gene matches. CDR3 protein: CASSFGTSGRSTGELFF. CDR3 coding DNA: TGCGCCAGCAGCTTCGGGACTAGCGGGAGGTCCACCGGGGAGCTGTTTTTT.

This chain links TRBV7-8 with TRBJ1-5; D perhaps matches TRBD1 (6 bases). CDR1 and CDR2 from the germline V gene are SGHVS and FQNEAQ. CDR3 length equals 16 residues. Trimming took 6 bases from V and 1 from J, leaving 16 bases between them. CDR3 in DNA: TGTGCCAGCAGACCCGTTACAGGGACGAGCAATCAGCCCCAGCATTTT. Its translation: CASRPVTGTSNQPQHF.

CDR3 coding DNA: TGTGCCAGCAGCACATTCACAGGGGGGAGTGCTGAAGCTTTCTTT. This gives the protein CASSTFTGGSAEAFF. The V and J genes are TRBV7-2 and TRBJ1-1; 8 bases match TRBD1. V was clipped by 5 bases and J by 6 bases; unmatched bases: 11. CDR3 length: 15 residues. Germline loops: CDR1 SGHTA, CDR2 FQGNSA. The variable domain in full, with the rest retrieved from reference TRBV7-2 and TRBJ1-1, is GAGVSQSPSNKVTEKGKDVELRCDPISGHTALYWYRQSLGQGLEFLIYFQGNSAPDKSGLPSDRFSAERTGGSVSTLTIQRTQQEDSAVYLCASSTFTGGSAEAFFGQGTRLTVV.

In its sample, this clone was seen a few times. The chain couples TRBV4-3 to TRBJ2-5; weak D call: TRBD2 (5 bases). Trimming stripped 3 bases from V and 2 bases from J, with 13 bases between. The CDR3 sequence is 15 residues long. CDR1 LGHNA and CDR2 YSLEER come from the germline V gene. This chain's CDR3 is CASSQEPGMQETQYF. CDR3 nucleotide sequence: TGCGCCAGCAGCCAGGAACCGGGGATGCAAGAGACCCAGTACTTC.

A few counts support this clone. This chain links TRBV27 with TRBJ2-7, with 10 bases identical to TRBD2. The germline V gene encodes CDR1 MNHEY and CDR2 SMNVEV (reference sequence). V dropped 6 bases and J dropped 2; count of bases not matched to a gene: 4. CDR3 size: 14 residues. The CDR3 nucleotides read TGTGCCAGCAGACGGACTAGCGGAGCCTACGAGCAGTACTTC. Its protein is CASRRTSGAYEQYF.

In its sample, this clone was seen many times. This rearrangement joins TRBV10-3 to TRBJ2-1; a possible D gene is TRBD2 (6 bases). The germline gives CDR1 ENHRY, CDR2 SYGVKD. The CDR3 length is 16 residues. The V and J ends lost 0 bases and 4 bases respectively, with 13 bases between them. The CDR3 region has the DNA TGTGCCATCAGTGAGTCGACGGGAGTGGTTTACAATGAGCAGTTCTTC. Amino acids: CAISESTGVVYNEQFF.

In its sample, this clone was seen a few times. The rearrangement uses TRBV7-9 and TRBJ2-1; a possible D gene is TRBD2 (6 bases). The CDR3 loop spans 15 amino acids. CDR1 and CDR2 from the germline V gene are SEHNR and FQNEAQ (reference sequence). Between the trimmed V and J ends, which lost 1 base and 6 bases, there was a span of 13 bases. CDR3 coding DNA: TGTGCCAGCAGCTTAGACAGGCGGGATCCCAATGAGCAGTTCTTC. It is translated as CASSLDRRDPNEQFF.

A few counts support this clone. This sequence joins TRBV7-9 and TRBJ1-2; 10 nucleotides match TRBD1. J gave up 4 bases and V 2 bases, and 10 bases lay outside the gene matches. The germline V gene has CDR1 SEHNR and CDR2 FQNEAQ (reference sequence). CDR3 size: 17 residues. The CDR3 protein is CASSLWGQGPTGYGYTF. In DNA form, the CDR3 reads TGTGCCAGCAGCTTATGGGGACAGGGGCCGACCGGCTATGGCTACACCTTC.

As to this clone: Its ends do not fully match the called genes, so a read error is possible. V usage is TRBV18 and J usage is TRBJ1-4; 7 bases align to TRBD1. Germline lookup yields CDR1 KGHSH and CDR2 LQKENI. This CDR3 has 16 amino acids. The DNA of the CDR3 is TGTGCCAGCTCACTGTACGCGACAGGGTCTAACGAAAAACTGTTTTTT. This encodes CASSLYATGSNEKLFF.

This clone turned up a few times. Different DNA sequences within this sample yield the same CDR3. The rearrangement uses TRBV30 and TRBJ1-5; D is possibly TRBD1 (6 bases). This CDR3 is 13 amino acids long. Germline loops: CDR1 GTSNPN, CDR2 SVGIG (reference sequence). V shed 7 bases and J shed 6 bases, with 16 bases lying between them. The CDR3 spells CAFRGQTGQPQHF. CDR3 nucleotide sequence: TGTGCCTTTAGGGGACAAACCGGTCAGCCCCAGCATTTT.